This record covers a single T cell receptor beta chain. The antigen is unknown. With 6 bases removed from V and 6 bases from J, the gap between germline ends came to 17 bases. The CDR3 loop spans 14 amino acids. Germline values: CDR1 KGHSH, CDR2 LQKENI. This entry comes from a study of T cell responses to AZD1222 COVID-19 vaccine. Study-level findings and limits: Unmutated variant regions reportedly attract nearly half of all spike-specific TCRs. At baseline, seropositivity was found in only 5 to 7 AZD1222 recipients.

TCRdb keeps only in-frame clones here, not all; method: immunoSEQ multiplex PCR. The data contain 150,000 to 160,000 clones, more than 75% of them singletons. The TCR originated in an adult in good health. The V and J genes are TRBV18 and TRBJ1-2; D possibly corresponds to TRBD1 (5 bases). The starting material was peripheral blood, obtained on day 0 of AZD1222 vaccination. CDR3 residues: CASSRIRDGDGYTF. Here the CDR3 DNA reads TGTGCCAGCTCCCGCATAAGGGACGGAGATGGCTACACCTTC.